Below, 19 T cell receptor beta chains from the same sample are listed, as sequenced in a study of T cells expressing NK-cell markers. TCRdb re-called the 5' RACE reads and gives one entry per CDR3 protein, without DNA. The listing contains around 380,000 distinct CDR3 sequences. The material sequenced was blood T cells: a sorted CD56 or NKG2C T cell subset, CD4+ or CD8+ T cells, or bulk PBMC T cells (not recorded which). Receptor source: a woman between 45 and 60 years old in good health.

The J gene is TRBJ1-6, the V gene TRBV20-1; TCRdb proposes TRBD1, but this gene call is untestable without DNA. Germline-derived CDR1 and CDR2 are DFQATT and SNEGSKA (reference sequence). The CDR3 totals 14 residues. The CDR3 loop reads CSAEVQGANSPLHF.

The chain uses TRBV24-1 and TRBJ2-1; TCRdb's D call of TRBD2 is untestable without DNA. Germline CDR1 is KGHDR and CDR2 is SFDVKD. CDR3 size: 16 residues. This CDR3 reads CATSDFSRGAYNEQFF.

The V call is TRBV5-1, the J call TRBJ1-4. The germline CDR1 and CDR2 sequences are SGHRS and YFSETQ. This CDR3 comprises 18 residues. CDR3 loop: CASSLEAANKSTNEKLFF.

The chain joins TRBV19 to TRBJ2-5; TCRdb designates TRBD2, a call that cannot be tested without DNA. Germline V gene data show CDR1 as LNHDA and CDR2 as SQIVND (reference sequence). CDR3 size: 13 residues. CDR3 in amino acids: CASTIGGGETQYF.

This chain connects TRBV7-2 to TRBJ2-2; with no DNA, the TCRdb D assignment of TRBD2 cannot be verified. The CDR3 runs to 17 residues. Looked up from germline, CDR1 is SGHTA and CDR2 is FQGNSA. CDR3 sequence: CASSLIRISAWKGELFF.

This sequence joins TRBV14 and TRBJ2-5; the D gene TCRdb calls, TRBD2, cannot be checked with no DNA. The CDR3 contains 16 residues. The germline V gene encodes CDR1 SGHDN and CDR2 FVKESK. This CDR3 reads CASSQGRGLGEETQYF.

The chain combines TRBV2 with TRBJ2-2; TCRdb reports TRBD1, a call that lacks DNA to check it against. The CDR3 has 15 residues. Looked up from germline, CDR1 is SNHLY and CDR2 is FYNNEI. The chain's CDR3 is CASSEVRGLTGELFF.

CDR3 loop: CASSYRPGAPTDTQYF. The rearrangement joins TRBV6-5 to TRBJ2-3; absent DNA, TCRdb's TRBD1 call cannot be checked. This CDR3 is built from 16 residues. The germline V gene encodes CDR1 MNHEY and CDR2 SVGAGI.

V gene TRBV27 combines with J gene TRBJ1-3; as DNA is missing, the TRBD1 call by TCRdb cannot be tested. The germline V gene has CDR1 MNHEY and CDR2 SMNVEV (reference sequence). The CDR3 has 15 amino acids. CDR3 in amino acids: CASSLSQGAGNTIYF.

This sequence joins TRBV29-1 and TRBJ2-5; TCRdb gives TRBD1 as the D gene, but with no DNA this cannot be confirmed. Germline V gene data show CDR1 as SQVTM and CDR2 as ANQGSEA. This CDR3 region has 16 residues. The CDR3 loop is CSVEAWGTPDQETQYF.

V is TRBV9 and J is TRBJ2-1; TCRdb outputs TRBD2, but without DNA this stays unchecked. The CDR3 contains 14 residues. Germline-derived CDR1 and CDR2 are SGDLS and YYNGEE. The CDR3 sequence is CASSTGGLDNEQFF.

V usage is TRBV6-5 and J usage is TRBJ1-1; the D call of TRBD1 rests on TCRdb alone, since no DNA is present to check it. Germline V CDR1 and CDR2: MNHEY, SVGAGI. This CDR3 region has 15 residues. The CDR3 sequence: CASSTGTGGNTEAFF.

The chain couples TRBV10-3 to TRBJ2-3; the D call of TRBD2 rests on TCRdb alone, since no DNA is present to check it. This CDR3 contains 13 residues. Germline CDR1 and CDR2: ENHRY and SYGVKD. CDR3 loop: CAISQEGGDTQYF.

The V and J genes are TRBV4-1 and TRBJ2-3; the TRBD2 assignment by TCRdb is unverifiable without DNA. Germline assignment: CDR1 MGHRA and CDR2 YSYEKL. The CDR3 covers 13 residues. CDR3: CASSPLGLDTQYF.

This sequence joins TRBV10-3 and TRBJ2-2. The CDR3 covers 18 residues. The germline CDR1 and CDR2 sequences are ENHRY and SYGVKD. The CDR3 protein is CAISESGSSLTNTGELFF.

The rearrangement uses TRBV12-3 or TRBV12-4 and TRBJ1-5; TCRdb's D gene call, TRBD1, goes unchecked for lack of DNA. The CDR3 length is 15 residues. CDR3 residues: CASRTDRNSVQPQHF.

V is TRBV6-2 or TRBV6-3 and J is TRBJ1-1; TCRdb picks TRBD1, but there is no DNA to check that call. Looked up from germline, CDR1 is MNHEY and CDR2 is SVGEGT. This CDR3 is 15 amino acids long. CDR3 loop: CASFPGTGENTEAFF.

The gene calls are TRBV10-3 and TRBJ2-3. There are 13 residues in the CDR3. CDR1 and CDR2 (germline): ENHRY, SYGVKD. This chain's CDR3 is CAISRVLSDTQYF.

The J gene is TRBJ2-1, the V gene TRBV3-1; the D gene TCRdb calls, TRBD2, cannot be checked with no DNA. Germline values: CDR1 LGHDT, CDR2 YNNKEL (reference sequence). The CDR3 spans 14 residues. The CDR3 here is CASSQAALNNEQFF.